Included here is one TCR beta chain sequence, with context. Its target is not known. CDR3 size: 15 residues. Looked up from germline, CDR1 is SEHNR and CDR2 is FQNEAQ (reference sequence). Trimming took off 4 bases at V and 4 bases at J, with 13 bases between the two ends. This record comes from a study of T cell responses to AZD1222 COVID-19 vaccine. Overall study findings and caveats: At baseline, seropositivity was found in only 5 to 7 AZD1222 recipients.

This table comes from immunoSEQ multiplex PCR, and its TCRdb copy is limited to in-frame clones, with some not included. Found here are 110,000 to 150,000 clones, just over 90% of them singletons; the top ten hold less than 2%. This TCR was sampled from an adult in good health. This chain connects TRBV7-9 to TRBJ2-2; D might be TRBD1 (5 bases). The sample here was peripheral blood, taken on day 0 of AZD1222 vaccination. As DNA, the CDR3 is TGTGCCAGCAGCTCGCAGGGCCCGGGCACCGGGGAGCTGTTTTTT. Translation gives CASSSQGPGTGELFF.